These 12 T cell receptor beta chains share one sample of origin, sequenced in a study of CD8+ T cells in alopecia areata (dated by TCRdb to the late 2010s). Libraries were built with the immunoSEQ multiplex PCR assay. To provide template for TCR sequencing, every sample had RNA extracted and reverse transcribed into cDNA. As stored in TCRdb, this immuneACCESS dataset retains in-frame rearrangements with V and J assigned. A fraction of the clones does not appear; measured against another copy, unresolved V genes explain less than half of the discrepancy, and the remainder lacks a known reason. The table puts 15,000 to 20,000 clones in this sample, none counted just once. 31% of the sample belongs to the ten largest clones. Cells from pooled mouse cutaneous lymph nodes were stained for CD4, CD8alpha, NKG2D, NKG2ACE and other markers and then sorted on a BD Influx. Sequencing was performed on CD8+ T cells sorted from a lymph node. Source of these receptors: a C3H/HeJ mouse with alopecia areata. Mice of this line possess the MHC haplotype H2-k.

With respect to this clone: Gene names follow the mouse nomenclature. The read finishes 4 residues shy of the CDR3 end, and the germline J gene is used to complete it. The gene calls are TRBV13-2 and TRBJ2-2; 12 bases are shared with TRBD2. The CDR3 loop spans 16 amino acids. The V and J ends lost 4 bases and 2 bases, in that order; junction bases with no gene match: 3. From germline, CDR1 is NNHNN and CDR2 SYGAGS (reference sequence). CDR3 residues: CASGRDWGGNTGQLYF. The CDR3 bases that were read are TGTGCCAGCGGTCGCGACTGGGGGGGCAACACCGGG.

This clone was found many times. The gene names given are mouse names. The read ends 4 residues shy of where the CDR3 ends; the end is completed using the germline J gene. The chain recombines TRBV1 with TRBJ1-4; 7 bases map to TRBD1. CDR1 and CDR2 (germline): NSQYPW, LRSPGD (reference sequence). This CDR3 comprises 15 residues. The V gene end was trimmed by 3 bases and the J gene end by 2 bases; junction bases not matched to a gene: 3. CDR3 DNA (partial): TGCACCTGCAGTGCGGGGGACAGATCCAACGAA. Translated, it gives CTCSAGDRSNE. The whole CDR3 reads CTCSAGDRSNERLFF.

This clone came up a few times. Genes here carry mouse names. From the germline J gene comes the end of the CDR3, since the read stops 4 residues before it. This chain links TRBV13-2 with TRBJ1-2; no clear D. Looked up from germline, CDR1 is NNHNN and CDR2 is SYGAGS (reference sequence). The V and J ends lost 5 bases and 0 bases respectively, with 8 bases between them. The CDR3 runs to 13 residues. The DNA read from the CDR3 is TGTGCCAGCGGGCGACAATCAAACTCC. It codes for CASGRQSNS. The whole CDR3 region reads CASGRQSNSDYTF.

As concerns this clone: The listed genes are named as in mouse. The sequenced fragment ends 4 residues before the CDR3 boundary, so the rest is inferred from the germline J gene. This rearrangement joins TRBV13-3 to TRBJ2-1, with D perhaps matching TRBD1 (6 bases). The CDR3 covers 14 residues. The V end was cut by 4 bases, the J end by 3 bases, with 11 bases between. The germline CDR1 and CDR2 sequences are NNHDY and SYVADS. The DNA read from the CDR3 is TGTGCCAGCAGTCCCAGGGACATCTATGCT. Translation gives CASSPRDIYA. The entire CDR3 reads CASSPRDIYAEQFF.

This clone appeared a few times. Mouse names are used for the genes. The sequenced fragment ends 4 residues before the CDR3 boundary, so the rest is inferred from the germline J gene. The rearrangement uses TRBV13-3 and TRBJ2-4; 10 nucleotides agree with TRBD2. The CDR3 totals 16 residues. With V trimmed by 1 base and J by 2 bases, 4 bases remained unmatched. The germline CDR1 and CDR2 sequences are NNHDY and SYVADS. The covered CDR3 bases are TGTGCCAGCAGTGATCCGGGACTGGGGCCTCAAAAC. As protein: CASSDPGLGPQN. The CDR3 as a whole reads CASSDPGLGPQNTLYF. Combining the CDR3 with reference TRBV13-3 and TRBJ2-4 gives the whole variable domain EAAVTQSPRSKVAVTGGKVTLSCHQTNNHDYMYWYRQDTGHGLRLIHYSYVADSTEKGDIPDGYKASRPSQENFSLILELASLSQTAVYFCASSDPGLGPQNTLYFGAGTRLSVL.

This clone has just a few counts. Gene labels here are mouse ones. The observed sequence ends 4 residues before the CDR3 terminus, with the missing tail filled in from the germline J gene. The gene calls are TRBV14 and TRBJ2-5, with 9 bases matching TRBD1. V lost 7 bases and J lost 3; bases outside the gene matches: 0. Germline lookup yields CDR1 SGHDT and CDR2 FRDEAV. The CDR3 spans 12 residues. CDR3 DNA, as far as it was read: TGTGCCAGCGGGACAGGGCAAGAC. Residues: CASGTGQD. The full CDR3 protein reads CASGTGQDTQYF.

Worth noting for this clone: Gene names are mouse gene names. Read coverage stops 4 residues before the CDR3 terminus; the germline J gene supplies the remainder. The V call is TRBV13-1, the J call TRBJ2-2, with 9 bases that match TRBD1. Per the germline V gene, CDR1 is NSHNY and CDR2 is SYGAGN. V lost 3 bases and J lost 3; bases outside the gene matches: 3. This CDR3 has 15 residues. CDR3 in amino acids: CASSGRDRDTGQLYF. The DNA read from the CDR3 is TGTGCCAGCAGTGGCCGGGACAGGGACACCGGG.

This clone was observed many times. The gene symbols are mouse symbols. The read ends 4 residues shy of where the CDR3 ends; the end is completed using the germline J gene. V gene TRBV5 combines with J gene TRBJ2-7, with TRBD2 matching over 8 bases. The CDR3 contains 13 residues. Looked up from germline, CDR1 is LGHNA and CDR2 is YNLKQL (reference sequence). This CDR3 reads CASSQGTGYEQYF. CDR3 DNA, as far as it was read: TGTGCCAGCAGCCAAGGGACTGGGTAT.

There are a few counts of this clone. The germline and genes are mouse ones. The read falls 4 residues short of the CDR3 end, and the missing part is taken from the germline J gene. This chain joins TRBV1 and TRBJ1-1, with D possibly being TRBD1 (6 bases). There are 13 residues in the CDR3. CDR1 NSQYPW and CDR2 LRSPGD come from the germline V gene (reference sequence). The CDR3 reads CTCSGRDIPEVFF. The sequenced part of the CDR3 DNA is TGCACCTGCAGTGGCCGGGACATCCCA.

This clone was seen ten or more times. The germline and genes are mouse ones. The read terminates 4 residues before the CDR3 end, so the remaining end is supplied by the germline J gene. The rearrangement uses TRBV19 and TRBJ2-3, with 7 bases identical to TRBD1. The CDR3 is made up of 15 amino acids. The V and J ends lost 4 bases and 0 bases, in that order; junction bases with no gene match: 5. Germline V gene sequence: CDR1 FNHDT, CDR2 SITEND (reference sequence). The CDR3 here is CASSPGTDSAETLYF. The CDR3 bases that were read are TGTGCCAGCAGTCCCGGGACAGATAGTGCAGAA.

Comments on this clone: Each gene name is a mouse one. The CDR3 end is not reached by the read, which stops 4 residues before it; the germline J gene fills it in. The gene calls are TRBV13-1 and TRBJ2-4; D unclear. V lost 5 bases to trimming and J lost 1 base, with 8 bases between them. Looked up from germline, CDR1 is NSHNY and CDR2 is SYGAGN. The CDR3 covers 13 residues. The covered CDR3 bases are TGTGCCAGCAGCGAGACACGTCAAAAC. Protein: CASSETRQN. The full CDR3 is CASSETRQNTLYF.

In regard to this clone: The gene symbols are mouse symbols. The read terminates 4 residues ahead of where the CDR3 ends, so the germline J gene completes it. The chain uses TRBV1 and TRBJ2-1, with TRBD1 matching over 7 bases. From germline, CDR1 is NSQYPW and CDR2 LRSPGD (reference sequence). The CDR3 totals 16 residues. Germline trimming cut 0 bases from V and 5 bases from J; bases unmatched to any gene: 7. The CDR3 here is CTCSADLKGQHAEQFF. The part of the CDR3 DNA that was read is TGCACCTGCAGTGCAGATCTCAAGGGACAGCATGCT.